The TCR beta chain under discussion was sequenced for a study of CD4 T cells in relation to SARS-CoV-2 and coronaviruses. A remark on this clone: Its target is unknown.

Before the COVID-19 pandemic, during about 2010-2019, CD4+ T cells were taken from unexposed donors. Isolation of CD4+ T cells took place after approximately 10 days in culture. V dropped 4 bases and J dropped 2 bases, with 15 bases sitting between them. The CDR3 covers 15 residues. The V gene's germline CDR1 is SGHNT and CDR2 YYREEE (reference sequence). Sequenced by immunoSEQ multiplex PCR; TCRdb stores in-frame clones only, minus some. The sample carries about 22,000 clones, 70% to 85% recorded once. The sample taken for sequencing was CD4+ T cells from PBMCs, cultured in vitro. The V gene is TRBV5-4, the J gene TRBJ1-2, with no clear D. The receptor comes from a human donor in good health. Here the CDR3 reads CASSPSGFINYGYTF. CDR3 nucleotides: TGTGCCAGCAGCCCCTCGGGATTTATCAACTATGGCTACACCTTC.